The 9 T cell receptor beta chains below come from one sample, sequenced in a study of T cell responses to AZD1222 COVID-19 vaccine. Profiling relied on immunoSEQ multiplex PCR, and the TCRdb table lists in-frame clones only, not all of them. The sample consists of about 140,000 clones, roughly 82% of them appearing once. Sample: peripheral blood, taken on day 0 of AZD1222 vaccination. The receptors shown here come from an adult in good health.

V gene TRBV27 combines with J gene TRBJ2-3, with 10 bases matching TRBD2. CDR1 and CDR2 from the germline V gene are MNHEY and SMNVEV (reference sequence). This CDR3 is built from 15 residues. J gave up 0 bases and V 5 bases, and 2 bases lay outside the gene matches. CDR3 amino acids: CASSLAGASTDTQYF. DNA for the CDR3: TGTGCCAGCAGTCTAGCGGGGGCCAGCACAGATACGCAGTATTTT.

V is TRBV3-1 (or the pseudogene TRBV3-2) and J is TRBJ1-1, with unresolved D. The CDR3 length is 13 residues. Germline-derived CDR1 and CDR2 are LGHDT and YNNKEL (reference sequence). Trimming cost V 4 bases and J 0 bases, with 6 bases left between them. CDR3 coding DNA: TGTGCCAGCAGCCCGCAGCTGAACACTGAAGCTTTCTTT. It translates to CASSPQLNTEAFF.

This chain joins TRBV10-3 and TRBJ2-1, with 9 positions matching TRBD2. The CDR3 sequence is 18 residues long. The germline V gene encodes CDR1 ENHRY and CDR2 SYGVKD. V lost 2 bases and J lost 0; bases outside the gene matches: 8. The CDR3 reads CAISEGGGATSSYNEQFF. CDR3 coding DNA: TGTGCCATCAGTGAGGGCGGGGGGGCTACGAGCTCCTACAATGAGCAGTTCTTC.

The chain links TRBV30 to TRBJ2-3; D is possibly TRBD2 (6 bases). V was clipped by 1 base and J by 0 bases, with 14 bases between them. Germline loops: CDR1 GTSNPN, CDR2 SVGIG (reference sequence). The CDR3 loop spans 16 amino acids. The DNA for the CDR3 is TGTGCCTGGAGTGAAGGGACTTACCTGAGCACAGATACGCAGTATTTT. It codes for CAWSEGTYLSTDTQYF.

V and J are TRBV2 and TRBJ1-2, with 9 positions matching TRBD1. V lost 6 bases and J lost 3; bases outside the gene matches: 14. The germline V gene has CDR1 SNHLY and CDR2 FYNNEI. The CDR3 has 17 amino acids. The CDR3 region has the DNA TGTGCCAGCAGATCTGAGGGACAGGGCAGGAAAGACTATGGCTACACCTTC. Amino acids: CASRSEGQGRKDYGYTF.

The chain couples TRBV12-3 or TRBV12-4 to TRBJ1-1, with 7 positions matching TRBD1. With V trimmed by 9 bases and J by 4 bases, 8 bases remained unmatched. The CDR3 totals 13 residues. For the CDR3, the DNA is TGTGCCAGTGGGACAGTTGAGGGCACTGAAGCTTTCTTT. Its translation is CASGTVEGTEAFF.

The CDR3 sequence: CASSPDRESSYEQYF. The CDR3 DNA sequence: TGTGCCAGCTCTCCAGACAGGGAAAGCTCCTACGAGCAGTACTTC. The chain has TRBV18 and TRBJ2-7; 7 bases agree with TRBD1. CDR1 KGHSH and CDR2 LQKENI come from the germline V gene. This CDR3 comprises 15 residues. Losses at the gene ends were 6 bases for V and 0 bases for J; bases not matched to a gene: 8.

The V gene is TRBV5-1, the J gene TRBJ2-1, with D unclear. V lost 0 bases to trimming and J lost 5 bases, with 6 bases between them. Germline V lookup: CDR1 SGHRS, CDR2 YFSETQ. The CDR3 loop spans 13 amino acids. CDR3 protein: CASSLVGDNEQFF. DNA of the CDR3: TGCGCCAGCAGCTTGGTAGGCGACAATGAGCAGTTCTTC.

Here the CDR3 DNA reads TGTGCCAGCAGCCGGGACGTTGGGCGTGAAAAACTGTTTTTT. This encodes CASSRDVGREKLFF. The chain carries TRBV7-9 and TRBJ1-4; TRBD1 is a possible D gene (5 bases). CDR3 length: 14 amino acids. CDR1 and CDR2 from the germline V gene are SEHNR and FQNEAQ (reference sequence). V shed 5 bases and J shed 7 bases, with 14 bases lying between them.